The clone carrying this TCR beta chain was counted between two and nine times. The sample is drawn from a study of T cells in Graves' hyperthyroidism and ophthalmopathy. CDR1 and CDR2 from the germline V gene are SGHRS and YFSETQ. The CDR3 extends over 15 amino acids. The V end was cut by 2 bases, the J end by 4 bases, with 14 bases between. RNA transcripts yielded amplified TCR beta CDR3 regions. Primed by the HTBI set, a first-round RT-PCR was run on the TCR CDR3. TCRdb passed the multiplex PCR reads through MiXCR, listing each CDR3 protein once. The profile covers roughly 500,000 distinct CDR3 sequences, with over 35% appearing a single time and 35% to 50% taken by the ten largest.

The chain recombines TRBV5-1 with TRBJ2-3, with D possibly TRBD1 on 5 matching bases. The sequence was obtained from an adult woman with Graves' disease, either hyperthyroidism or ophthalmopathy (not recorded which). The sample taken for sequencing was peripheral blood or thyroid tissue (not recorded which). CDR3 in amino acids: CASSLGDGRADTQYF. The CDR3 nucleotides are TGCGCCAGCAGCTTAGGGGATGGCCGGGCAGATACGCAGTATTTT.